This T cell receptor (beta chain) was identified in a study of blood T cell repertoires in COVID-19. The wider study: The United States, Italy and Spain supplied acute and convalescent COVID-19 samples. In each case, the material was cDNA or gDNA derived from T cells, B-cell-depleted T cells, or PBMCs.

This table comes from immunoSEQ multiplex PCR, and its TCRdb copy is limited to in-frame clones, with some not included. The sample lists about 69,000 clones; about 85% were seen once. CDR1 and CDR2 from the germline V gene are SGHRS and YFSETQ. The CDR3 loop spans 14 amino acids. V lost 0 bases and J 1 base, leaving 7 bases between the germline ends. Note on this clone: Other DNA variants within this sample encode the same CDR3.

This receptor was identified in a man older than 75 with acute or convalescent COVID-19. The sample comprised peripheral blood. The V call is TRBV5-1, the J call TRBJ1-2; D is possibly TRBD1 (6 bases). In DNA form, the CDR3 reads TGCGCCAGCAGCTTGGACAGGGATAACTATGGCTACACCTTC. Its translation is CASSLDRDNYGYTF.